Listed below are T cell receptor beta chains from one sample, sequenced in a study of cytomegalovirus exposure and HLA in healthy donors. Sequencing used immunoSEQ multiplex PCR; TCRdb keeps in-frame clones, though not all of them. Of around 95,000 clones detected, around four fifths appear once; the ten largest clones hold about 4%. The material sequenced was PBMCs. Receptors originate from a woman between 40 and 55 years old in good health and CMV-seropositive. Both conserved end residues are trimmed from each CDR3. Each record gives: V gene, J gene, CDR3 protein.

TRBV9	TRBJ2-6	ASSERTGLKSGANVLT
TRBV21-1	TRBJ2-3	ASSKSQRESPRDTQY
TRBV7-3	TRBJ2-3	ASSLFPTYTQY
TRBV6-1	TRBJ2-3	ASSRQGVYADTQY
TRBV6-1	TRBJ2-7	ASISERTGASRN
TRBV7-9	TRBJ2-1	SSSDGLAQYNEQF
TRBV6-6	TRBJ2-1	ASSQTGGFEQF
TRBV5-5	TRBJ1-4	ASSLDWDRVEKLF
TRBV7-8	TRBJ2-5	ASSQKDRARLEIFRPQETQY
TRBV2	TRBJ2-3	ASSPLISTDTQY
TRBV28	TRBJ2-7	ASRRDSSSYEQY
TRBV2	TRBJ1-5	ASSESYSDQPQH
TRBV6-6	TRBJ2-7	ASSKQNEQY
TRBV6-1	TRBJ1-5	ASSLSNQPQH
TRBV5-8	TRBJ1-2	ASSLRGTSYGYT
TRBV30	TRBJ1-1	AWSVTGGPTEAF
TRBV4-1	TRBJ2-5	ASSRGLAGVLQETQY
TRBV6-6	TRBJ2-1	ASSKGQVSYNEQF
TRBV30	TRBJ1-1	AWTLYAPTEAF
TRBV19	TRBJ2-7	ASSIISGSTHEQY
TRBV5-4	TRBJ2-3	ASSLPETDTQY
TRBV9	TRBJ2-4	ASSRPLIRNIQY
TRBV5-4	TRBJ1-1	ASSDGPGTGGGMNTEAF
TRBV2	TRBJ1-4	ASSAQGLNEKLF
TRBV28	TRBJ1-2	ASSRPGTGSNYGYT
TRBV30	TRBJ1-1	APEPGAEAF
TRBV29-1	TRBJ2-5	SVRSGVETQY
TRBV2	TRBJ2-7	ASSDPTSGNEQY
TRBV7-3	TRBJ2-5	ASSSQGAGETQY
TRBV29-1	TRBJ1-1	SVERTGVGTEAF
TRBV20-1	TRBJ1-1	SAKDRAAF
TRBV7-6	TRBJ2-3	ASSQPLAGGPDTQY
TRBV18	TRBJ2-1	ASSPLAGGLYNEQF
TRBV29-1	TRBJ2-1	SVGKREHDEQF
TRBV6-5	TRBJ1-2	ASRSSHYGYT
TRBV6-1	TRBJ1-1	ASSEAGSAF
TRBV2	TRBJ1-1	ASRRRSMNTEAF
TRBV6-5	TRBJ1-2	ASSPLGSNYGYT
TRBV28	TRBJ2-1	ASSFYLREFIPVTYSEQF
TRBV30	TRBJ1-4	AWSVHPGRGEKLF
TRBV19	TRBJ2-7	ASSIRRGEVREQY
TRBV7-7	TRBJ2-2	ASSQDRGTGELF
TRBV4-1	TRBJ2-1	ASSQDSPGTSGSWEQF
TRBV25-1	TRBJ1-1	ASSSTGRNTEAF
TRBV9	TRBJ2-3	ASSVAGSTDTQY
TRBV10-3	TRBJ1-1	AISEKARTGGDTEAF
TRBV4-1	TRBJ2-3	AGSQREGGADTQY
TRBV19	TRBJ2-1	ASSLTGTGNNEQF
TRBV29-1	TRBJ2-7	SVESPRDRGYEQY
TRBV6-1	TRBJ1-2	ASSESGVLGGYT
TRBV30	TRBJ2-7	AWSIPRVSEQY
TRBV6-5	TRBJ2-3	ASRRGGGTDTQY
TRBV7-3	TRBJ2-2	ASSLRGAGGPAGELF